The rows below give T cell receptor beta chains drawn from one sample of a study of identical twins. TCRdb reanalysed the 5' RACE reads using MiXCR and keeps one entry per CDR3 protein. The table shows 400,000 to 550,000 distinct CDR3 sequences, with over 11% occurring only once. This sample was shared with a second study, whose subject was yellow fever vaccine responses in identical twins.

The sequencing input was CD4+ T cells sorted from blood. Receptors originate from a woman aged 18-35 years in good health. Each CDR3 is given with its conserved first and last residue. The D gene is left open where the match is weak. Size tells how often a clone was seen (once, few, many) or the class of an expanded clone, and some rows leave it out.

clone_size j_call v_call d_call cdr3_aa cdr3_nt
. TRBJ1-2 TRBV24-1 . CATSDEGGYGYTF TGTGCCACCAGTGATGAGGGGGGCTATGGCTACACCTTC
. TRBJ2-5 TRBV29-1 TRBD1 CSVVPGGGETQYF TGCAGCGTTGTTCCAGGGGGCGGGGAGACCCAGTACTTC
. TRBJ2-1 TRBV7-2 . CASSSRAGAMNNEQFF TGTGCCAGCAGTTCCCGGGCTGGCGCTATGAACAATGAGCAGTTCTTC
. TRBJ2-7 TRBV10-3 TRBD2 CAISDHLAGGPGEQYF TGTGCCATCAGTGATCACTTAGCGGGAGGGCCTGGTGAGCAGTACTTC
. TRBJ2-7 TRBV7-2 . CASTEGGSSYEQYF TGTGCCAGCACCGAGGGGGGGAGCTCCTACGAGCAGTACTTC
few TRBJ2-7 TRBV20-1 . CSAKGTLPSLAPKIYEQYF TGCAGTGCCAAGGGGACTCTTCCAAGTTTAGCCCCAAAAATCTACGAGCAGTACTTC
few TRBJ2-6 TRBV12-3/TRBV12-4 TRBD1 CASNPTGGSGANVLTF TGTGCCAGCAACCCAACAGGGGGCTCTGGGGCCAACGTCCTGACTTTC
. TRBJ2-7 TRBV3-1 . CASSLRTDEQYF TGTGCCAGCAGCCTCAGGACAGACGAGCAGTACTTC
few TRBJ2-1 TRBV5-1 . CASSQADEQFF TGCGCCAGCAGCCAGGCCGATGAGCAGTTCTTC
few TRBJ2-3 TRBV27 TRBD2 CASSSGTSGRNHTQYF TGTGCCAGCAGTTCAGGGACTAGCGGGAGGAATCATACGCAGTATTTT
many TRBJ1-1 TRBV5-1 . CASSLGSYDTEAFF TGCGCCAGCAGCTTGGGATCATACGACACTGAAGCTTTCTTT
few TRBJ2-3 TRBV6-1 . CASSDGRTPVPDTQYF TGTGCCAGCAGTGATGGACGGACGCCGGTGCCCGATACGCAGTATTTT
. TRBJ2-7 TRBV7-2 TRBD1 CASSLRGGAVGGYEQYF TGTGCCAGCAGCTTACGAGGGGGCGCTGTTGGCGGCTACGAGCAGTACTTC
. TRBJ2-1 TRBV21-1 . CASSKVRGPSANEQFF TGTGCCAGCAGCAAAGTCAGGGGGCCCTCAGCCAATGAGCAGTTCTTC
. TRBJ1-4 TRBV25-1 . CASRDTRLKLFF TGTGCCAGCCGTGATACACGATTGAAACTGTTTTTT
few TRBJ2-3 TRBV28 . CASHVRGSTDTQYF TGTGCCAGCCACGTCCGGGGGAGCACAGATACGCAGTATTTT
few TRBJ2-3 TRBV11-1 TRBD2 CASSLGGLAGVGTDTQYF TGTGCCAGCAGCTTAGGTGGACTAGCGGGAGTTGGCACAGATACGCAGTATTTT
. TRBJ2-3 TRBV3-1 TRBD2 CASSSRALAGPHTQYF TGTGCCAGCAGCTCACGTGCCTTAGCGGGGCCCCATACGCAGTATTTT
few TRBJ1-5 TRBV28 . CASKGNPGNQPQHF TGTGCCAGCAAAGGGAATCCGGGCAATCAGCCCCAGCATTTT
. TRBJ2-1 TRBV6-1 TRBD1 CAGPRGQADNEQFF TGTGCCGGCCCCAGGGGACAGGCAGACAATGAGCAGTTCTTC
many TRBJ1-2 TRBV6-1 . CASSLGGNYGYTF TGTGCCAGCAGTCTTGGAGGGAACTATGGCTACACCTTC
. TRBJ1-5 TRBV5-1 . CASRPGDGAYSNQPQHF TGCGCCAGCAGACCAGGGGACGGTGCGTATAGCAATCAGCCCCAGCATTTT
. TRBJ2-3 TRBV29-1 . CSVFSGTDTQYF TGCAGCGTCTTTTCGGGGACAGATACGCAGTATTTT
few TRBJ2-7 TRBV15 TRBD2 CATSRDLRAGAWEQYF TGTGCCACCAGCAGAGACCTCCGGGCGGGAGCTTGGGAGCAGTACTTC
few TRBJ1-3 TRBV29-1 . CSVVFRGANTIYF TGCAGCGTTGTTTTTCGGGGGGCGAACACCATATATTTT
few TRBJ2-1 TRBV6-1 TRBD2 CASSPGTSGSHEQFF TGTGCCAGCAGCCCCGGGACTAGCGGGAGCCATGAGCAGTTCTTC
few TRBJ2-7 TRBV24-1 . CATSDRDSTYEQYF TGTGCCACCAGTGACAGAGACAGTACCTACGAGCAGTACTTC
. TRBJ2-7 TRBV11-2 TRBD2 CASSLVRGYSYEQYF TGTGCCAGCAGCTTAGTGCGGGGGTACTCCTACGAGCAGTACTTC
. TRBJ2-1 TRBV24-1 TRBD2 CATSVAAGVASGSSYNEQFF TGTGCCACCAGTGTAGCGGCAGGGGTTGCTAGCGGGAGCTCCTACAATGAGCAGTTCTTC
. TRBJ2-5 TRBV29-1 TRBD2 CSAPGLAGEGETQYF TGCAGCGCTCCCGGACTAGCGGGAGAAGGAGAGACCCAGTACTTC
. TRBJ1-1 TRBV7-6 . CASSLSPPGTNTEAFF TGTGCCAGCAGCTTGTCCCCCCCAGGAACGAACACTGAAGCTTTCTTT
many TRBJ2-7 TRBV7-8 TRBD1 CASSLATAGGGYEQYF TGTGCCAGCAGCTTAGCTACGGCAGGGGGTGGCTACGAGCAGTACTTC
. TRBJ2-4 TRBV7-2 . CASSLAGVGGAKNIQYF TGTGCCAGCAGCTTAGCGGGGGTGGGGGGAGCCAAAAACATTCAGTACTTC
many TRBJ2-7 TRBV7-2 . CASSSTGSPYF TGTGCCAGCAGCTCTACGGGGTCACCGTACTTC
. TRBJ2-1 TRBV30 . CAWSVTSYNEQFF TGTGCCTGGAGTGTTACCTCCTACAATGAGCAGTTCTTC
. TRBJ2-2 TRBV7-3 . CASSIGGGELFF TGTGCCAGCAGCATTGGGGGAGGGGAGCTGTTTTTT
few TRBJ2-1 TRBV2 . CASRRDTSYNEQFF TGTGCCAGCAGGAGGGACACCTCCTACAATGAGCAGTTCTTC
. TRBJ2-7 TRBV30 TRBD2 CAWSDTSVSSYEQYF TGTGCCTGGAGCGATACTAGCGTAAGCTCCTACGAGCAGTACTTC
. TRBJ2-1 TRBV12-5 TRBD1 CASGSRTGLFIGVGEQFF TGTGCTAGTGGCTCTCGGACAGGGCTTTTCATTGGTGTGGGTGAGCAGTTCTTC
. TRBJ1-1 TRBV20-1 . CSAIHEVRAFF TGCAGTGCTATCCATGAGGTTCGGGCTTTCTTT
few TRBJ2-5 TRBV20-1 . CSASTPGPSEETQYF TGCAGTGCTAGCACTCCCGGGCCGTCCGAAGAGACCCAGTACTTC
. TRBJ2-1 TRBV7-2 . CASTIPRGEQFF TGTGCCAGCACCATCCCCCGGGGTGAGCAGTTCTTC
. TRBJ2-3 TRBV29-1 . CSVGLTDTQYF TGCAGCGTGGGATTGACAGATACGCAGTATTTT
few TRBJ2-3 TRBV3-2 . CASSPSGRTTDTQYF TGTGCCAGCAGCCCTAGCGGGAGGACCACAGATACGCAGTATTTT
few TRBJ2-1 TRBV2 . CASSEVVQEYNEQFF TGTGCCAGCAGTGAAGTCGTACAAGAGTACAATGAGCAGTTCTTC
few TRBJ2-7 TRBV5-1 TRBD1 CASSELPGTASSYEQYF TGCGCCAGCAGCGAACTGCCTGGGACAGCAAGCTCCTACGAGCAGTACTTC
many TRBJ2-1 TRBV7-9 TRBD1 CASSSRDRGRTYNEQFF TGTGCCAGCAGCAGTCGAGACAGGGGGCGTACCTACAATGAGCAGTTCTTC
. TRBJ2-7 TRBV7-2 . CASSSGAGSYEQYF TGTGCCAGCAGCTCGGGGGCAGGTTCCTACGAGCAGTACTTC
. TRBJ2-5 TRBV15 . CATQNRETQYF TGTGCCACTCAGAATAGGGAGACCCAGTACTTC